A single sample is the source of the 17 T cell receptor beta chains below, sequenced in a study of blood T cell repertoires in COVID-19 (dated by TCRdb to 2019 to 2021). The protocol used for the library was the immunoSEQ multiplex PCR assay. This is the immuneACCESS table as TCRdb keeps it, with only in-frame sequences that have V and J called. A part of the clones is gone; compared with another copy, unresolved V genes explain less than half, and the rest is unexplained. In this sample the table shows tens of thousands of clones, 76% of which occur a single time. The ten most abundant clones make up 15% of the sample. Sample: peripheral blood. These receptors originate from a man between 60 and 75 years old with COVID-19, enrolled during active disease.

The rearrangement links TRBV10-3 to TRBJ2-5; D might be TRBD1 (6 bases). CDR1 and CDR2 (germline): ENHRY, SYGVKD. The CDR3 runs 12 residues. The germline V and J ends were trimmed by 7 bases and 3 bases, with 9 bases remaining between them. The CDR3 loop reads CAIMDSKETQYF. The CDR3 coding sequence is TGTGCCATCATGGACAGCAAAGAGACCCAGTACTTC.

This clone came up a few times. Here the CDR3 DNA reads TGCAGCGTTGACAGTTCTAGCGGGGGGGAGGCCCAGTACTTC. This encodes CSVDSSSGGEAQYF. The gene calls are TRBV29-1 and TRBJ2-5; 12 bases fit TRBD2. The CDR3 loop spans 14 amino acids. V shed 3 bases, J shed 9 bases, and the junction held 8 bases outside the gene matches. CDR1 and CDR2 from the germline V gene are SQVTM and ANQGSEA.

This chain joins TRBV11-2 and TRBJ2-3, with 9 bases aligning to TRBD2. CDR1 and CDR2 (germline): SGHAT, FQNNGV. V shed 2 bases and J 0 bases; nucleotides not matched to a gene: 6. This CDR3 region has 17 residues. CDR3 residues: CASSLRSAGGSTDTQYF. CDR3 DNA: TGTGCCAGCAGCTTAAGGTCTGCGGGGGGGAGCACAGATACGCAGTATTTT.

Only a few counts were recorded for this clone. The chain uses TRBV27 and TRBJ2-6; 14 nucleotides agree with TRBD2. The V gene end was trimmed by 4 bases and the J gene end by 1 base; junction bases not matched to a gene: 6. Germline CDR1 reads MNHEY; CDR2 reads SMNVEV (reference sequence). The CDR3 extends over 19 amino acids. This CDR3 reads CASSSHRTSGGSGANVLTF. DNA of the CDR3: TGTGCCAGCAGTTCCCATCGGACTAGCGGGGGGTCTGGGGCCAACGTCCTGACTTTC.

The V call is TRBV11-3, the J call TRBJ2-1; D unclear. Germline V gene sequence: CDR1 SGHNT, CDR2 YENEEA. The CDR3 loop spans 15 amino acids. Between the trimmed V and J ends, which lost 1 base and 4 bases, there was a span of 11 bases. CDR3 DNA: TGTGCCAGCAGCTTAGGTAGTCAACCTTACAATGAGCAGTTCTTC. Translating it yields CASSLGSQPYNEQFF.

The gene calls are TRBV27 and TRBJ2-7; a possible D gene is TRBD2 (6 bases). Per germline, CDR1 MNHEY and CDR2 SMNVEV (reference sequence). V gave up 5 bases and J gave up 7 bases, with 15 bases separating them. This CDR3 contains 13 residues. CDR3 protein: CASSLTDGGEQYF. The CDR3 DNA follows: TGTGCCAGCAGTCTTACGGACGGGGGTGAGCAGTACTTC.

This clone was seen a few times. The V call is TRBV7-3, the J call TRBJ2-2, with a possible D match to TRBD1 (6 bases). The CDR3 runs 14 residues. Per the germline V gene, CDR1 is SGHTA and CDR2 is FQGTGA. V lost 5 bases to trimming and J lost 2 bases, with 9 bases between them. CDR3 coding DNA: TGTGCCAGCAGCCCGGGACACAACACCGGGGAGCTGTTTTTT. Translated, it gives CASSPGHNTGELFF. Drawing the rest from reference TRBV7-3 and TRBJ2-2, the complete variable domain is GAGVSQTPSNKVTEKGKYVELRCDPISGHTALYWYRQSLGQGPEFLIYFQGTGAADDSGLPNDRFFAVRPEGSVSTLKIQRTERGDSAVYLCASSPGHNTGELFFGEGSRLTVL.

CDR3: CATGVGRANTEAFF. The DNA for the CDR3 is TGTGCCACTGGGGTGGGCAGGGCGAACACTGAAGCTTTCTTT. This chain uses TRBV19 with TRBJ1-1; D is perhaps TRBD1 (5 bases). Trimming cost V 10 bases and J 1 base, with 16 bases left between them. Germline loops: CDR1 LNHDA, CDR2 SQIVND (reference sequence). The CDR3 is 14 residues long.

This chain joins TRBV6-5 and TRBJ1-1; D is unclear. V lost 6 bases and J lost 1, with 15 bases in between. The CDR3 spans 15 residues. Germline assignment: CDR1 MNHEY and CDR2 SVGAGI. The CDR3 sequence: CASSPRGRTNTEAFF. The CDR3 DNA follows: TGTGCCAGCAGCCCCCGGGGTCGGACGAACACTGAAGCTTTCTTT.

The chain joins TRBV9 to TRBJ2-1; 12 nucleotides match TRBD2. CDR1 and CDR2 from the germline V gene are SGDLS and YYNGEE. The CDR3 runs to 15 residues. V was pared by 3 bases and J by 7 bases, with 5 bases of the junction left unmatched. This CDR3 reads CASSATSGSSNEQFF. The CDR3 nucleotides read TGTGCCAGCAGCGCGACTAGCGGGAGTTCGAATGAGCAGTTCTTC.

CDR3 sequence (DNA): TGTGCCAGCAGCTTAGTGGGCGACACTGAAGCTTTCTTT. Its translation: CASSLVGDTEAFF. This sequence joins TRBV7-9 and TRBJ1-1; D remains ambiguous. The CDR3 has 13 amino acids. V gave up 1 base and J gave up 3 bases, with 6 bases separating them. Germline V gene lookup returns CDR1 SEHNR and CDR2 FQNEAQ (reference sequence).

To note about this clone: At the DNA level, this CDR3 is encoded by other sequences in the same sample as well. This sequence joins TRBV28 and TRBJ2-7, with TRBD1 matching over 7 bases. This CDR3 has 11 residues. V shed 9 bases and J 4 bases; nucleotides not matched to a gene: 3. CDR1 and CDR2 (germline): MDHEN, SYDVKM. The DNA for the CDR3 is TGTGCCAGTACAGGGGTGTACGAGCAGTACTTC. Amino acid sequence: CASTGVYEQYF.

The CDR3 reads CATSGGSADTQYF. DNA of the CDR3: TGTGCCACCAGTGGGGGCAGCGCAGATACGCAGTATTTT. The chain combines TRBV24-1 with TRBJ2-3; tentative D call: TRBD1 (5 bases). Germline V gives CDR1 KGHDR, CDR2 SFDVKD. V lost 5 bases, J lost 4 bases, and 9 bases lay in between. CDR3 length equals 13 residues.

The chain combines TRBV5-5 with TRBJ1-1, with 8 bases aligning to TRBD1. CDR1 is SGHKS, CDR2 YYEKEE, per germline (reference sequence). Trimming at V came to 0 bases and at J to 3 bases, leaving 10 bases not matched to a gene. The CDR3 loop spans 17 amino acids. In nucleotides, the CDR3 is TGTGCCAGCAGCTTGGATCGGACAGGGATAGTCGACACTGAAGCTTTCTTT. As protein: CASSLDRTGIVDTEAFF.

This rearrangement joins TRBV21-1 to TRBJ2-5; TRBD1 is the table's D call, not checked against the DNA. TRBV21-1 is given as a pseudogene. CDR3 length: 16 amino acids. The CDR3 is CASSKPGTGGKETQYF. The CDR3 DNA reads TGTGCCAGCAGCAAACCTGGGACAGGGGGTAAAGAGACCCAGTACTTC.

The V gene is TRBV18, the J gene TRBJ2-1; TRBD2 is a possible D gene (6 bases). CDR3 size: 14 residues. CDR1 is KGHSH, CDR2 LQKENI, per germline. V dropped 2 bases and J dropped 3 bases, with 8 bases sitting between them. The CDR3 region has the DNA TGTGCCAGCTCACCATTGGGAGGCTACAATGAGCAGTTCTTC. Translation gives CASSPLGGYNEQFF.

V and J are TRBV3-1 (or the pseudogene TRBV3-2) and TRBJ1-1, with D tentatively TRBD1 (5 bases). This CDR3 is built from 14 residues. Germline V CDR1 and CDR2: LGHDT, YNNKEL (reference sequence). V was clipped by 0 bases and J by 11 bases, with 16 bases between them. CDR3: CASSQDGRGPSAFF. CDR3 bases: TGTGCCAGCAGCCAAGATGGTAGGGGCCCCAGTGCTTTCTTT.